This section outlines one T cell receptor beta chain sequence together with its context. Antigen specificity is unknown. CD4+ cells yielded CD45RA+ naive and CD45RA-negative memory subsets. This entry is derived from a study of shared clonotypes between healthy human individuals. Assay: immunoSEQ multiplex PCR; the TCRdb copy retains only in-frame clones and omits some. Counted here are approximately 1,000,000 clones, around 78% occurring once; the ten biggest clones make up more than 0.5%. The germline V gene has CDR1 SQVTM and CDR2 ANQGSEA. Trimming removed 6 bases at V and 3 bases at J, with 19 bases between. The CDR3 runs to 15 residues. Study-wide results and limits: Despite large depth, sorted-subset datasets appeared incompletely sequenced.

The chain has TRBV29-1 and TRBJ2-3, with D perhaps given as TRBD1 or TRBD2 (6 bases each). Sequenced sample: memory CD4+ T cells from PBMCs. Subset noted: CD45RA-negative fraction. The receptor was isolated from a man in his late teens or twenties in good health. Some clones in this sample may be carry-over from other donors' samples. The CDR3 coding sequence is TGCAGCGTGAGTTGGAGGGGGAGGCCGACAGATACGCAGTATTTT. This sequence encodes CSVSWRGRPTDTQYF.